The 3 T cell receptor beta chains below were found in one sample sequenced in a study of blood T cell repertoires in COVID-19. The protocol was immunoSEQ multiplex PCR, while the TCRdb copy is restricted to in-frame clones and leaves out a portion. The data contain 250,000 or so clones, 80% to 90% of them singletons. Specimen: peripheral blood. Receptors originate from a man aged 25-45 years with active or convalescent COVID-19.

This clone has a single count. The chain couples TRBV6-9 to TRBJ2-3; D might be TRBD1 (5 bases). The germline V gene encodes CDR1 MNHGY and CDR2 SVAAGI. The CDR3 is 14 residues long. V dropped 3 bases and J dropped 13 bases, with 20 bases sitting between them. In DNA form, the CDR3 reads TGTGCCAGCAGTTACTGGGTTGGGGCTTGGATGGAGTATTTT. Translated, it gives CASSYWVGAWMEYF.

V gene TRBV20-1 combines with J gene TRBJ1-5, with a weak D call TRBD1 (6 bases). The CDR3 has 15 amino acids. The V gene lost 3 bases and the J gene lost 3 bases, with 15 bases spanning the gap. The germline V gene has CDR1 DFQATT and CDR2 SNEGSKA (reference sequence). CDR3 in amino acids: CSASLLGQPNQPQHF. CDR3 sequence (DNA): TGCAGTGCTAGTTTACTTGGACAGCCCAATCAGCCCCAGCATTTT.

The chain couples TRBV11-2 to TRBJ1-5; the D gene is possibly TRBD1 (6 bases). Trimming cost V 6 bases and J 3 bases, with 15 bases left between them. The CDR3 totals 15 residues. Germline loops: CDR1 SGHAT, CDR2 FQNNGV. The CDR3 is CASRQGRDVNQPQHF. For the CDR3, the DNA is TGTGCCAGCAGACAGGGTCGAGATGTCAATCAGCCCCAGCATTTT.